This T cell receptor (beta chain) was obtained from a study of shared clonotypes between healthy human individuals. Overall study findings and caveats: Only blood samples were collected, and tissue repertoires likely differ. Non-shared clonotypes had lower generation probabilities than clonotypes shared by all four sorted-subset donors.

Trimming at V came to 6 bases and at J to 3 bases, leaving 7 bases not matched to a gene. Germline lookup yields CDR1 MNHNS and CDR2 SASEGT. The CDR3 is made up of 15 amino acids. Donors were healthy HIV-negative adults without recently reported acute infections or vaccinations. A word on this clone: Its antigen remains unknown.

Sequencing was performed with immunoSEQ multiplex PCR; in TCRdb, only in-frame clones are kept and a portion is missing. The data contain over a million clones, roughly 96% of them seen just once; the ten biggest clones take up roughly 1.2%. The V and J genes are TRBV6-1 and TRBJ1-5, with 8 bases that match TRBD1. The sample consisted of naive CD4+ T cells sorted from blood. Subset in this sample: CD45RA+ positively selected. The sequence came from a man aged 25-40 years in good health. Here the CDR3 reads CASRDRVGFNQPQHF. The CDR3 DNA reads TGTGCCAGCAGGGACAGGGTTGGCTTCAATCAGCCCCAGCATTTT.